This T cell receptor beta chain stems from a study of blood T cell repertoires in COVID-19. Study as a whole: Material from acute and convalescent COVID-19 was sourced from the United States, Italy and Spain.

The V gene lost 10 bases and the J gene lost 1 base, with 13 bases spanning the gap. The CDR3 consists of 13 residues. Germline CDR1 reads KGHDR; CDR2 reads SFDVKD. In this sample, this clone turned up once. In terms of age and location, participants ranged from roughly 18 to 90 years and lived in approximately 24 US areas. Assignment of participants to cohorts was predicated upon participant-reported clinical history. Recovered status in Cohort 3 required two negative PCRs, clearance, or symptom resolution. Generated by immunoSEQ multiplex PCR, the TCRdb table keeps only in-frame clones and is missing some. The sample lists under 350,000 clones, 80% to 90% occurring once.

The TCR comes from a man aged 25-40 years who had recovered from COVID-19. V gene TRBV24-1 combines with J gene TRBJ2-7, with D possibly being TRBD2 (6 bases). The sequenced sample was PBMCs or T cells enriched from blood (not recorded which). This CDR3 is CATRDPASYEQYF. CDR3 coding DNA: TGTGCCACGCGGGACCCCGCGTCCTACGAGCAGTACTTC.